This T cell receptor (beta chain) was recovered during a study of shared clonotypes between healthy human individuals. Across the whole study: Per donor, three plates held CD4 naive cells, three held CD4 memory, two held CD8 naive and one held CD8 memory. Study outcomes and limitations: Naive subsets, compared against memory subsets, generally had larger estimated richness values. Sequencing depth was predicted to influence how clonotypes are shared among donors. The four-donor shared clonotypes exceeded non-shared clonotypes in generation probability, with non-shared ones scoring lower.

Details on this clone: The antigen is not known.

Some clones are missing from TCRdb's copy, which holds only in-frame ones; the method was immunoSEQ multiplex PCR. Here the sample spans 2,100,000 or so clones, around 95% being singletons. The germline V gene has CDR1 GTSNPN and CDR2 SVGIG (reference sequence). The V and J ends lost 5 bases and 0 bases, in that order; junction bases with no gene match: 13. CDR3 size: 16 residues. Sequenced: naive CD4+ T cells sorted from blood. Subset specified: CD45RA+ positively selected. This sequence originates from a man between 18 and 29 years old in good health. The rearrangement joins TRBV30 to TRBJ2-7, with TRBD2 identical over 7 bases. CDR3: CAWGSVGGKSSYEQYF. DNA of the CDR3: TGTGCCTGGGGATCCGTGGGAGGGAAGAGCTCCTACGAGCAGTACTTC.